This T cell receptor (beta chain) was identified during a study of control samples from healthy donors and cancer patients. Germline V gene data show CDR1 as MNHEY and CDR2 as SMNVEV (reference sequence). V shed 4 bases and J shed 6 bases, with 22 bases lying between them. This CDR3 spans 16 amino acids. Sequenced by immunoSEQ multiplex PCR; TCRdb stores in-frame clones only, minus some. The sample includes 130,000 or so clones, more than 75% seen only once; the top ten take around 3%. This receptor was taken from a man aged 55 to 70 in good health. The sample taken for sequencing was blood. The chain joins TRBV27 to TRBJ2-7, with D perhaps TRBD1 (6 bases). The CDR3 nucleotides read TGTGCCAGCAGTTCTCTTTTCGGCAGGGGAGCCTCCGAGCAGTACTTC. Its translation is CASSSLFGRGASEQYF.